The rows below give T cell receptor beta chains drawn from one sample of a study of preoperative IRX-2 immunotherapy in early breast cancer. Generated by immunoSEQ multiplex PCR, the TCRdb table keeps only in-frame clones and is missing some. The sample gives 35,000 to 55,000 clones, approximately 94% of which show up once; 1.5% to 2% is in the top ten. The sample consisted of tumor tissue, taken after IRX-2 immunotherapy. Receptor source: a human donor with breast cancer. Both conserved end residues are part of each CDR3. The order of the fields is V gene, D gene, clone size, J gene, CDR3 protein, CDR3 DNA. A D gene is named only where the DNA matches it firmly. Rows may omit the clone size; those that give it use once, few, many or a size class.

TRBV7-3	-	once	TRBJ1-6	CASSLDGYSPLHF	TGTGCCAGCAGCTTAGACGGGTATTCACCCCTCCACTTT
TRBV5-1	-	-	TRBJ1-1	CASSLNGYEAFF	TGCGCCAGCAGCTTGAACGGTTATGAAGCTTTCTTT
TRBV30	-	-	TRBJ1-3	CAWSVPETSGNTIYF	TGTGCCTGGAGTGTACCCGAGACCTCTGGAAACACCATATATTTT
TRBV28	TRBD1	-	TRBJ1-2	CASSLMGTANRLGYTF	TGTGCCAGCAGTTTAATGGGGACAGCCAACCGTCTGGGCTACACCTTC
TRBV7-2	-	-	TRBJ2-3	CASSLGGPRAGGTQYF	TGTGCCAGCAGCTTAGGCGGGCCCCGAGCGGGCGGGACGCAGTATTTT
TRBV30	TRBD1	-	TRBJ1-3	CAWRYRGGNTIYF	TGTGCCTGGAGGTACAGGGGCGGAAACACCATATATTTT
TRBV7-9	TRBD2	once	TRBJ2-3	CASSLDRGGGAKTDTQYF	TGTGCCAGCAGCCTAGACCGTGGGGGGGGAGCGAAGACAGATACGCAGTATTTT
TRBV4-3	TRBD1	-	TRBJ1-1	CASSQGDRQAFF	TGCGCCAGCAGCCAAGGGGACAGGCAAGCTTTCTTT
TRBV7-9	TRBD1	-	TRBJ2-3	CASSLNYRGSTDTQYF	TGTGCCAGCAGCTTAAACTACAGGGGAAGCACAGATACGCAGTATTTT
TRBV7-8	TRBD1	-	TRBJ2-7	CASSPRDRANEQYF	TGTGCCAGCAGCCCCCGGGACAGGGCGAACGAGCAGTACTTC
TRBV6-5	-	-	TRBJ1-1	CASRFRAGPWNEAFF	TGTGCCAGCAGATTTAGGGCAGGGCCCTGGAATGAAGCTTTCTTT
TRBV12-1	-	-	TRBJ2-1	CASSFRTSGRAGENEQFF	TGTGCCAGCAGCTTCCGTACTAGCGGGAGGGCGGGGGAGAATGAGCAGTTCTTC
TRBV7-2	TRBD2	-	TRBJ2-3	CASSSKSGGADTQYF	TGTGCCAGCAGCTCCAAAAGCGGGGGGGCAGATACGCAGTATTTT
TRBV9	-	once	TRBJ1-1	CASSVVGGEAFF	TGTGCCAGCAGCGTAGTCGGTGGGGAAGCTTTCTTT
TRBV5-1	-	-	TRBJ2-3	CASSHDRGGTEPTDTQYF	TGCGCCAGCAGCCACGACAGGGGAGGGACGGAACCCACAGATACGCAGTATTTT
TRBV25-1	-	-	TRBJ2-1	CASSGFTGSRSYNEQFF	TGTGCCAGCAGTGGTTTTACCGGGTCCCGCTCCTACAATGAGCAGTTCTTC
TRBV7-9	TRBD1	-	TRBJ1-2	CASSSSGTGSGGYTF	TGTGCCAGCAGCTCTTCCGGGACAGGAAGCGGTGGCTACACCTTC
TRBV7-8	-	-	TRBJ2-7	CASSLGLPRYGQQYF	TGTGCCAGCAGCTTAGGGTTACCGAGATACGGTCAGCAGTACTTC
TRBV29-1	-	-	TRBJ2-3	CSGGGAGEGAQYF	TGCAGCGGGGGGGGCGCAGGGGAAGGTGCGCAGTATTTT
TRBV5-1	TRBD2	-	TRBJ2-5	CASSSGGGQETQYF	TGCGCCAGCAGTAGCGGGGGGGGACAAGAGACCCAGTACTTC
TRBV27	-	-	TRBJ1-1	CASSFSGRGTEAFF	TGTGCCAGCAGTTTTTCGGGAAGGGGCACTGAAGCTTTCTTT
TRBV5-5	-	-	TRBJ1-5	CASSDHRQPQHF	TGTGCCAGCAGCGACCACCGTCAGCCCCAGCATTTT
TRBV19	-	-	TRBJ2-7	CASSPRQAFEQYF	TGTGCCAGTAGTCCCCGACAGGCCTTCGAGCAGTACTTC
TRBV10-2	TRBD2	-	TRBJ2-1	CASQLAGGYEQFF	TGCGCCAGCCAGCTCGCGGGAGGGTATGAGCAGTTCTTC
TRBV18	-	once	TRBJ2-7	CASSPTGSSYEQYF	TGTGCCAGCTCACCTACAGGGAGTAGCTACGAGCAGTACTTC
TRBV27	TRBD1	-	TRBJ2-2	CASRSDTGGTGELFF	TGTGCCAGCAGATCAGATACAGGGGGAACCGGGGAGCTGTTTTTT
TRBV18	-	-	TRBJ2-7	CASSPQGRGHEQYF	TGTGCCAGCTCACCACAGGGGAGAGGGCACGAGCAGTACTTC
TRBV5-4	TRBD2	-	TRBJ2-3	CASSSGLDTITDTQYF	TGTGCCAGCAGCTCAGGACTAGATACGATAACAGATACGCAGTATTTT
TRBV5-5	-	-	TRBJ2-7	CASSLIETSLAYEQYF	TGTGCCAGCAGCTTGATTGAAACTTCACTAGCCTACGAGCAGTACTTC
TRBV21-1	-	few	TRBJ2-2	CASISDRDTGELFF	TGTGCCAGCATCTCTGACAGGGACACCGGGGAGCTGTTTTTT
TRBV5-1	-	once	TRBJ2-4	CASSKEPGAKNIQYF	TGCGCCAGCAGCAAAGAGCCCGGGGCCAAAAACATTCAGTACTTC
TRBV29-1	TRBD2	-	TRBJ2-1	CSAPPPGGNEQFF	TGCAGCGCCCCACCTCCGGGAGGCAATGAGCAGTTCTTC
TRBV6-5	TRBD1	-	TRBJ1-1	CASSFSTGTTEAFF	TGTGCCAGCAGTTTCTCGACAGGGACCACTGAAGCTTTCTTT
TRBV27	-	-	TRBJ1-1	CASGGALVGAAFF	TGTGCCAGCGGGGGGGCCCTGGTGGGCGCAGCTTTCTTT
TRBV9	-	once	TRBJ1-1	CASSVVGRGNTEAFF	TGTGCCAGCAGCGTAGTAGGCAGGGGAAACACTGAAGCTTTCTTT
TRBV5-6	-	-	TRBJ2-2	CASSLMGELFF	TGTGCCAGCAGCCTAATGGGGGAGCTGTTTTTT
TRBV9	-	few	TRBJ1-2	CASSPDVYGYTF	TGTGCCAGCAGCCCGGATGTTTATGGCTACACCTTC
TRBV9	TRBD1	-	TRBJ1-2	CASSVAGQGRAGYTF	TGTGCCAGCAGCGTAGCCGGACAGGGTAGGGCTGGCTACACCTTC
TRBV18	-	-	TRBJ1-1	CASSPGSGTEAFF	TGTGCCAGCTCACCGGGAAGTGGGACTGAAGCTTTCTTT
TRBV6-1	TRBD2	-	TRBJ2-5	CASILWGGETQYF	TGTGCCAGCATATTATGGGGGGGGGAGACCCAGTACTTC
TRBV11-2	-	few	TRBJ2-5	CASSLGVLRETQYF	TGTGCCAGCAGCTTAGGTGTACTCCGAGAGACCCAGTACTTC